This T cell receptor (beta chain) was captured by sequencing in a study of blood T cell repertoires in COVID-19. Trimming took 3 bases from V and 4 from J; bases not matched to a gene: 6. This CDR3 is 15 amino acids long. Looked up from germline, CDR1 is MDHEN and CDR2 is SYDVKM. Authors' analysis steps: Amplification of reference gene primers was used by the study to estimate nucleated cell counts. Produced via immunoSEQ multiplex PCR; TCRdb's table is partial and in-frame only. V, J and clone size are those of that table, while D and trimming were read from the DNA. The sample has 220,000 or so clones; over 80% are singletons.

The chain links TRBV28 to TRBJ2-3; 8 bases agree with TRBD2. The receptor was derived from a man aged 45-65 years who had been exposed to COVID-19. The material sequenced was PBMCs or T cells enriched from blood (not recorded which). DNA of the CDR3: TGTGCCAGCAGTTTCGGGACTAGGGGCGCAGATACGCAGTATTTT. The encoded protein is CASSFGTRGADTQYF.